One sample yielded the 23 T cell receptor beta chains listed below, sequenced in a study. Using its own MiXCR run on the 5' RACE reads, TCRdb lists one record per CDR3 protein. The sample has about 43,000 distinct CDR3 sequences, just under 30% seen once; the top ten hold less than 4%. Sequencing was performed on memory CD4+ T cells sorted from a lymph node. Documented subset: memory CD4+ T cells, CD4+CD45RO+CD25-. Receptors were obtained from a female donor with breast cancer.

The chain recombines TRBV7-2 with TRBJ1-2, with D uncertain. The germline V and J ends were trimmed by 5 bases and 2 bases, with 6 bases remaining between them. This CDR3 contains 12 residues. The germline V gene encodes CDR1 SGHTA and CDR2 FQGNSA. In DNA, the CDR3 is TGTGCCAGCAGCCCGACCAACTATGGCTACACCTTC. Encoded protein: CASSPTNYGYTF.

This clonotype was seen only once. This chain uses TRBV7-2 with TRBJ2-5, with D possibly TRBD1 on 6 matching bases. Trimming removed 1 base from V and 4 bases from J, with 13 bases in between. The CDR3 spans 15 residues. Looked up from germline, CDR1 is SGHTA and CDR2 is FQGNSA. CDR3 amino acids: CASSLVRTVSETQYF. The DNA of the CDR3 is TGTGCCAGCAGCTTAGTTAGGACAGTGTCAGAGACCCAGTACTTC.

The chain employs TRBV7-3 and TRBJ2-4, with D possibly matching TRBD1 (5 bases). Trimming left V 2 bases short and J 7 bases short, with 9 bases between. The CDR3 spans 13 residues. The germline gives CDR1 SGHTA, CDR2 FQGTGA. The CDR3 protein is CASSLSSGNIQYF. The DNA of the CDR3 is TGTGCCAGCAGCTTATCATCAGGGAACATTCAGTACTTC.

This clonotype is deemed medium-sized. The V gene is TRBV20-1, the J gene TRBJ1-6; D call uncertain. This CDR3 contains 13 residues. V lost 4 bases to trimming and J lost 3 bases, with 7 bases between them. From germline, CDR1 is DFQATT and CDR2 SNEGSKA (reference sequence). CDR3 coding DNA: TGCAGTGCTACCCACAGCTATAATTCACCCCTCCACTTT. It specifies CSATHSYNSPLHF.

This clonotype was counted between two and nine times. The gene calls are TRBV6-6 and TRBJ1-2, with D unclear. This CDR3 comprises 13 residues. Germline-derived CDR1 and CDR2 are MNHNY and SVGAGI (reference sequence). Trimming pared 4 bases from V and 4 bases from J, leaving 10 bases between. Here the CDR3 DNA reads TGTGCCAGCAGTTGGCCGGGTGGCTATGGCTACACCTTC. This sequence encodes CASSWPGGYGYTF.

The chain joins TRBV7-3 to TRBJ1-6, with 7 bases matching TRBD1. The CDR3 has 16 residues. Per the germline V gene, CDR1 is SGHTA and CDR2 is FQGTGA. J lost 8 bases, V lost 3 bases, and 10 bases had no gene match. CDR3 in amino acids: CASSLGPGGRYSPLHF. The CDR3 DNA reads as TGTGCCAGCAGCTTGGGTCCAGGGGGGAGATATTCACCCCTCCACTTT.

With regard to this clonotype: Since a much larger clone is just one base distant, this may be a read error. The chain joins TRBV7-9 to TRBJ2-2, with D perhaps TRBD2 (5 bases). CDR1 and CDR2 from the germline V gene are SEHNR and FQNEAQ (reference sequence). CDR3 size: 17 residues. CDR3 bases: TGTGCCAGCAGCTTAGTCGGGCAGGCGAGTTACACCGGGGAGCTGGTTTTT. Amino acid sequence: CASSLVGQASYTGELVF.

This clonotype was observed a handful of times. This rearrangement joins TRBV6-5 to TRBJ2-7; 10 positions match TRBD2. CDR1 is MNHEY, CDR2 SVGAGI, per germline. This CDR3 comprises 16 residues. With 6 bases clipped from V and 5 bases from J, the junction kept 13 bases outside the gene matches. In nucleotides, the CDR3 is TGTGCCAGCAGACCCTCACCTAGCGGGAGTAGTGACGAGCAGTACTTC. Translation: CASRPSPSGSSDEQYF.

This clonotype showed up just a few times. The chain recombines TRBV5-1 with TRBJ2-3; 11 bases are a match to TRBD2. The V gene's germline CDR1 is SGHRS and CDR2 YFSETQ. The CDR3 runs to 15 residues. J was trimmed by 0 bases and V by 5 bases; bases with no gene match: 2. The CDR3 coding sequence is TGCGCCAGCAGGTGGACTAGCGGGAGCACAGATACGCAGTATTTT. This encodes CASRWTSGSTDTQYF.

The CDR3 region is CASSKTEKAAEAFF. The CDR3 DNA sequence: TGTGCCAGCAGCAAAACCGAAAAGGCAGCTGAAGCTTTCTTT. The V and J genes are TRBV21-1 and TRBJ1-1. TRBV21-1 is shown as a pseudogene. CDR3 size: 14 residues.

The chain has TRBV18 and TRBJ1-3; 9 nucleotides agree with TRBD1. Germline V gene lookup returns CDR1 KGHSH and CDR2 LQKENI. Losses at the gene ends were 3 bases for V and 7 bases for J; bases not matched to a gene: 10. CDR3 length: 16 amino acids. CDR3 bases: TGTGCCAGCTCACCGCCGGGACAGGGAAGGCTGAACACCATATATTTT. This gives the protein CASSPPGQGRLNTIYF. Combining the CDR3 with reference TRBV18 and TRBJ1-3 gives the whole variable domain NAGVMQNPRHLVRRRGQEARLRCSPMKGHSHVYWYRQLPEEGLKFMVYLQKENIIDESGMPKERFSAEFPKEGPSILRIQQVVRGDSAAYFCASSPPGQGRLNTIYFGEGSWLTVV.

The CDR3 spells CSARRTGTSTGELFF. In DNA form, the CDR3 reads TGCAGTGCTAGGAGGACCGGGACCAGCACCGGGGAGCTGTTTTTT. The chain has TRBV20-1 and TRBJ2-2; D possibly uses TRBD1 or TRBD2 (5 bases each). CDR3 size: 15 residues. Germline values: CDR1 DFQATT, CDR2 SNEGSKA (reference sequence). V was pared by 3 bases and J by 4 bases, with 15 bases between.

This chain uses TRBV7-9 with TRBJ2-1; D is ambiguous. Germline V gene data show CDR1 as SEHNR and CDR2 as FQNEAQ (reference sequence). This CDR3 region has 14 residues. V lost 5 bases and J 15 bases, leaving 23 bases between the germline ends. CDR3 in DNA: TGTGCCAGCAGCCCGCCGAAAGCCGGGCCTTGGCCGTTCTTC. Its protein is CASSPPKAGPWPFF. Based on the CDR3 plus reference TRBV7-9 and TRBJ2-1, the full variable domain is DTGVSQNPRHKITKRGQNVTFRCDPISEHNRLYWYRQTLGQGPEFLTYFQNEAQLEKSRLLSDRFSAERPKGSFSTLEIQRTEQGDSAMYLCASSPPKAGPWPFFGPGTRLTVL.

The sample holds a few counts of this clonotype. The CDR3 nucleotides are TGCAGTGCTAGAGACCTAGCGAGCTCCTACAATGAGCAGTTCTTC. This translates into CSARDLASSYNEQFF. This chain links TRBV20-1 with TRBJ2-1; TRBD2 is a possible D gene (6 bases). Germline V gene lookup returns CDR1 DFQATT and CDR2 SNEGSKA (reference sequence). There are 15 residues in the CDR3. V was pared by 0 bases and J by 0 bases, with 9 bases between.

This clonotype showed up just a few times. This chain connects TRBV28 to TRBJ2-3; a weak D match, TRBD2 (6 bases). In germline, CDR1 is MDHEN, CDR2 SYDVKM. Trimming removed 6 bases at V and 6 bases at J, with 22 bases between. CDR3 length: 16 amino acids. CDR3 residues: CASSVPSAGLGDTQYF. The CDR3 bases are TGTGCCAGCAGCGTACCTTCGGCGGGGCTCGGGGATACGCAGTATTTT.

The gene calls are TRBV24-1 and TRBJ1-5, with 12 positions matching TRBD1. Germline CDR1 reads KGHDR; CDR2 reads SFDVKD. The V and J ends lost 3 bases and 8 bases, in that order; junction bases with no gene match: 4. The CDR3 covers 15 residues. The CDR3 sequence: CATSDGTGGFEPQHF. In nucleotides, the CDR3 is TGTGCCACCAGTGATGGGACAGGGGGCTTCGAGCCCCAGCATTTT.

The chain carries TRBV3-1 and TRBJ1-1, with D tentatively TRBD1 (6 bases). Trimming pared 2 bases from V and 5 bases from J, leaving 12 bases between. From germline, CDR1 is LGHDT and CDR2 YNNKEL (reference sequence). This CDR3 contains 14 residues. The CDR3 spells CASSQRGEWTEAFF. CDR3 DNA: TGTGCCAGCAGCCAAAGGGGGGAATGGACTGAAGCTTTCTTT.

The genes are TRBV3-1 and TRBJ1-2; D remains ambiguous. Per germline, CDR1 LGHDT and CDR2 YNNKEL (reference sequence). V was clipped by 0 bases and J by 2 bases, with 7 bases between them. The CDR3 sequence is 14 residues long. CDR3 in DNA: TGTGCCAGCAGCCAAGAATCCGGGAACTATGGCTACACCTTC. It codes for CASSQESGNYGYTF.

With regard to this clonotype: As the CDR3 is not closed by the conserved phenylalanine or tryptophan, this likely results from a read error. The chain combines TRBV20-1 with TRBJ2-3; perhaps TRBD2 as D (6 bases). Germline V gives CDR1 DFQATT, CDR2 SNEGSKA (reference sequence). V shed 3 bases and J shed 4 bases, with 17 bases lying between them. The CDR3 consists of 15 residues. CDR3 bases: TGCAGTGCTAGGGTACCCGGGAGAGGGGCAGATACGCAGTATTTA. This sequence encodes CSARVPGRGADTQYL.

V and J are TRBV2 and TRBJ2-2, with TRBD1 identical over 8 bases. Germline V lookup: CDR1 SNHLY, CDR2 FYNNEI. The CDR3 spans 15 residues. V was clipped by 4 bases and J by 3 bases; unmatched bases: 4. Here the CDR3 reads CASSVETGDTGELFF. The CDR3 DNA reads TGTGCCAGCAGTGTCGAGACAGGGGACACCGGGGAGCTGTTTTTT.

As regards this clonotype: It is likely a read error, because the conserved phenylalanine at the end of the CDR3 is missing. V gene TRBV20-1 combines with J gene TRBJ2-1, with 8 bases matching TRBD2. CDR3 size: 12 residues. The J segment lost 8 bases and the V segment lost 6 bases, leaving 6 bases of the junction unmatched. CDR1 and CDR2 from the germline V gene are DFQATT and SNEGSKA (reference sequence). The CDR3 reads CSAGGGIDEQFL. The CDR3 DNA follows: TGCAGTGCCGGGGGGGGTATCGATGAGCAGTTCCTC.

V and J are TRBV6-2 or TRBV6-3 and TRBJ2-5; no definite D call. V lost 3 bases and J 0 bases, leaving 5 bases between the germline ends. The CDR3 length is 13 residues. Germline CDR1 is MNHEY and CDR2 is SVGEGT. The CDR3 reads CASSYSYQETQYF. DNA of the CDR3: TGTGCCAGCAGTTATTCGTACCAAGAGACCCAGTACTTC.

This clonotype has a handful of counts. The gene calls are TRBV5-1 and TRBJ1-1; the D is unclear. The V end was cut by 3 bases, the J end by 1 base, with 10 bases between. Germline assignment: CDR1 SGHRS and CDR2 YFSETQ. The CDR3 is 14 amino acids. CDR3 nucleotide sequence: TGCGCCAGCAGCTCGCCGTCGGGGAACACTGAAGCTTTCTTT. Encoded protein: CASSSPSGNTEAFF.